These 21 T cell receptor beta chains were all obtained from the same sample, sequenced in a study of post-analysis software for immune sequencing data. Study-wide results and caveats: Roughly 5 TRBV segments (TRBV5-6, TRBV5-1 and TRBV20-1 among them) occurred more frequently in patients than in controls.

Prepared libraries of TCR beta cDNA carried unique molecular identifiers. MiXCR was run by TCRdb on the PCR reads, yielding one entry per CDR3 protein. The sample lists about 770,000 distinct CDR3 sequences; around 42% were seen once. The antigens of these receptors remain unknown. Sequencing input: blood. These receptors all stem from a girl aged 5 to 17 with multiple sclerosis.

The rearrangement joins TRBV28 to TRBJ2-1, with TRBD2 as a possible D gene (5 bases). This CDR3 contains 12 residues. Germline-derived CDR1 and CDR2 are MDHEN and SYDVKM. Trimming took off 5 bases at V and 12 bases at J, with 14 bases between the two ends. The CDR3 nucleotides read TGTGCCAGCAGTCCGCGGGCCTCCGGGCAGTTCTTC. It encodes CASSPRASGQFF.

The chain combines TRBV28 with TRBJ2-7, with 10 bases identical to TRBD2. This CDR3 has 14 amino acids. Germline CDR1 MDHEN, CDR2 SYDVKM. Trimming took 4 bases from V and 6 from J; bases not matched to a gene: 6. CDR3 residues: CASSSPSGSTEQYF. In DNA, the CDR3 is TGTGCCAGCAGTTCGCCTAGCGGGAGTACCGAGCAGTACTTC.

V usage is TRBV12-3 or TRBV12-4 and J usage is TRBJ2-7, with D perhaps matching TRBD2 (6 bases). The J call is doubtful: the DNA matches TRBJ2-5 better. The CDR3 consists of 16 residues. CDR3 sequence reads: CASSRQVGGGTETQYF. In DNA form, the CDR3 reads TGTGCCAGCAGTCGTCAGGTGGGGGGTGGGACGGAGACCCAGTACTTC.

The CDR3 loop is CASSSYGTVEQYF. The CDR3 bases are TGTGCCAGCAGTTCCTACGGGACTGTCGAGCAGTACTTC. The gene calls are TRBV6-5 and TRBJ2-4, with TRBD2 as a possible D gene (6 bases). With the DNA end fitting TRBJ2-7 better, the J assignment may be wrong. Germline CDR1 is MNHEY and CDR2 is SVGAGI. This CDR3 spans 13 amino acids.

This clonotype was observed once. The chain combines TRBV6-2 or TRBV6-3 with TRBJ2-7; 7 nucleotides agree with TRBD2. This CDR3 has 18 residues. The germline gives CDR1 MNHEY, CDR2 SVGEGT. Trimming cost V 2 bases and J 3 bases; bases outside gene matches: 16. The DNA for the CDR3 is TGTGCCAGCAGTTACCTTAGCGGGCCCACCCGAGATTTCTACGAGCAGTACTTC. Residues: CASSYLSGPTRDFYEQYF.

The J gene is TRBJ2-7, the V gene TRBV28, with 11 bases matching TRBD2. V trimming: 5 bases; J trimming: 2 bases; junction bases outside the gene matches: 11. This CDR3 is built from 17 residues. Germline lookup yields CDR1 MDHEN and CDR2 SYDVKM. The CDR3 DNA reads TGTGCCAGCAGTCGATACGGGCTAGCGGGAGGTACCTACGAGCAGTACTTC. Residues: CASSRYGLAGGTYEQYF.

This clonotype was found many times. The chain is built from TRBV12-3 or TRBV12-4 and TRBJ2-7, with 7 bases matching TRBD1. This CDR3 is built from 14 residues. Losses at the gene ends were 2 bases for V and 1 base for J; bases not matched to a gene: 2. CDR3 in amino acids: CASSLRDRSYEQYF. In DNA, the CDR3 is TGTGCCAGCAGTTTAAGGGACAGATCCTACGAGCAGTACTTC.

V is TRBV5-1 and J is TRBJ1-2, with D tentatively TRBD1 (5 bases). The V gene's germline CDR1 is SGHRS and CDR2 YFSETQ. There are 13 residues in the CDR3. V was shortened by 4 bases and J by 3 bases, with 10 bases between the two germline ends. The CDR3 sequence: CASSPDSHYGYTF. In DNA form, the CDR3 reads TGCGCCAGCAGCCCCGACAGTCACTATGGCTACACCTTC.

This clonotype has more than one count but fewer than ten. The chain combines TRBV7-8 with TRBJ2-7; TRBD2 agrees at 11 bases. Germline assignment: CDR1 SGHVS and CDR2 FQNEAQ. V shed 5 bases and J 4 bases; nucleotides not matched to a gene: 16. The CDR3 extends over 18 amino acids. The CDR3 nucleotides are TGTGCCAGCAGCCCCACGGGCCTAACTAGCGGGAGAGCTTACGAGCAGTACTTC. Its protein product is CASSPTGLTSGRAYEQYF.

The V and J genes are TRBV3-1 and TRBJ1-2; TRBD1 might be the D (5 bases). Germline values: CDR1 LGHDT, CDR2 YNNKEL (reference sequence). CDR3 length: 13 amino acids. With 3 bases removed from V and 3 bases from J, the gap between germline ends came to 8 bases. CDR3 sequence: CASSHQGDYGYTF. DNA of the CDR3: TGTGCCAGCAGCCATCAGGGTGACTATGGCTACACCTTC.

The chain links TRBV18 to TRBJ1-5; unclear D gene. Germline V CDR1 and CDR2: KGHSH, LQKENI. V gave up 1 base and J gave up 0 bases, with 7 bases separating them. This CDR3 comprises 15 residues. CDR3 amino acids: CASSPLALSNQPQHF. The CDR3 DNA follows: TGTGCCAGCTCACCACTTGCTCTTAGCAATCAGCCCCAGCATTTT.

The V gene is TRBV7-2, the J gene TRBJ2-3; D remains ambiguous. V was pared by 6 bases and J by 4 bases, with 11 bases between. Germline values: CDR1 SGHTA, CDR2 FQGNSA. This CDR3 contains 13 residues. CDR3 DNA: TGTGCCAGCAGTCCAGTAGGAGCAGATACGCAGTATTTT. Its translation is CASSPVGADTQYF. The variable domain in full, with the rest retrieved from reference TRBV7-2 and TRBJ2-3, is GAGVSQSPSNKVTEKGKDVELRCDPISGHTALYWYRQSLGQGLEFLIYFQGNSAPDKSGLPSDRFSAERTGGSVSTLTIQRTQQEDSAVYLCASSPVGADTQYFGPGTRLTVL.

The chain recombines TRBV5-1 with TRBJ1-6; 11 nucleotides align to TRBD1. From germline, CDR1 is SGHRS and CDR2 YFSETQ. There are 16 residues in the CDR3. V shed 4 bases, J shed 9 bases, and the junction held 9 bases outside the gene matches. The CDR3 coding sequence is TGCGCCAGCAGCATCCGGGACAGGGGGATAGGTTCACCCCTCCACTTT. It translates to CASSIRDRGIGSPLHF.

This clonotype was counted only a few times. J is TRBJ2-7 and V is TRBV7-2, with a tentative D call TRBD2 (5 bases). V lost 3 bases and J lost 0, with 12 bases in between. This CDR3 is 15 amino acids long. Per the germline V gene, CDR1 is SGHTA and CDR2 is FQGNSA. The CDR3 DNA is TGTGCCAGCAGCTTTCGGCGGGCCCCCTCCTACGAGCAGTACTTC. Amino acid sequence: CASSFRRAPSYEQYF. Full variable domain (rest looked up from reference TRBV7-2 and TRBJ2-7): GAGVSQSPSNKVTEKGKDVELRCDPISGHTALYWYRQSLGQGLEFLIYFQGNSAPDKSGLPSDRFSAERTGGSVSTLTIQRTQQEDSAVYLCASSFRRAPSYEQYFGPGTRLTVT.

This clonotype was recorded a few times. This rearrangement joins TRBV7-2 to TRBJ2-1; 9 bases are shared with TRBD2. This CDR3 is built from 14 residues. The V segment lost 7 bases and the J segment 4 bases; nucleotides outside the gene matches: 5. Germline CDR1 is SGHTA and CDR2 is FQGNSA. The CDR3 spells CASTRGLAYNEQFF. DNA of the CDR3: TGTGCCAGCACTCGGGGACTAGCTTACAATGAGCAGTTCTTC.

The rearrangement uses TRBV6-6 and TRBJ2-5; a weak D match, TRBD2 (6 bases). The CDR3 totals 12 residues. The germline V gene encodes CDR1 MNHNY and CDR2 SVGAGI (reference sequence). The V and J ends lost 2 bases and 7 bases respectively, with 8 bases between them. The CDR3 loop reads CASSYGSGTQYF. The CDR3 DNA reads TGTGCCAGCAGTTACGGTAGCGGGACCCAGTACTTC.

This clonotype has a handful of counts. The junction does not match germline at one end; this may be a read error. The CDR3 nucleotides read TGTGCTAGCAGCGCCGGGACATTGAACTATGGCTACACCTTC. It translates to CASSAGTLNYGYTF. The chain is built from TRBV5-8 and TRBJ1-2; possibly TRBD1 for D (6 bases). The length of the CDR3 is 14 residues. CDR1 and CDR2 from the germline V gene are SGHTS and YDEGEE.

This clonotype was observed once. The chain has TRBV29-1 and TRBJ2-4, with D perhaps TRBD1 (6 bases). V lost 5 bases and J lost 13, with 15 bases in between. CDR3 size: 11 residues. Germline V gene lookup returns CDR1 SQVTM and CDR2 ANQGSEA. Here the CDR3 DNA reads TGCAGCGTTTCAGGGGCAAATGAGCAGTACTTC. This gives the protein CSVSGANEQYF.

The chain combines TRBV28 with TRBJ2-7; D remains unclear. CDR1 MDHEN and CDR2 SYDVKM come from the germline V gene. This CDR3 comprises 14 residues. The V gene lost 1 base and the J gene lost 4 bases, with 11 bases spanning the gap. The CDR3 DNA follows: TGTGCCAGCAGTTTATATAACGAAAAATACGAGCAGTACTTC. Translated, it gives CASSLYNEKYEQYF.

This chain links TRBV28 with TRBJ2-3; D not certain. The V and J ends lost 8 bases and 0 bases respectively, with 9 bases between them. The CDR3 runs to 13 residues. Germline V gene data show CDR1 as MDHEN and CDR2 as SYDVKM. This CDR3 is CASQAPSTDTQYF. The CDR3 DNA reads TGTGCCAGCCAGGCCCCGAGCACAGATACGCAGTATTTT.

This clonotype was counted between two and nine times. In DNA form, the CDR3 reads TGTGCCAGCAGATCGTCCCAGGCGGGACTCTATGGCTACACCTTC. Translation: CASRSSQAGLYGYTF. This sequence joins TRBV12-3 or TRBV12-4 and TRBJ1-2, with D possibly being TRBD1 (5 bases). V gave up 6 bases and J gave up 4 bases, with 18 bases separating them. The CDR3 covers 15 residues.